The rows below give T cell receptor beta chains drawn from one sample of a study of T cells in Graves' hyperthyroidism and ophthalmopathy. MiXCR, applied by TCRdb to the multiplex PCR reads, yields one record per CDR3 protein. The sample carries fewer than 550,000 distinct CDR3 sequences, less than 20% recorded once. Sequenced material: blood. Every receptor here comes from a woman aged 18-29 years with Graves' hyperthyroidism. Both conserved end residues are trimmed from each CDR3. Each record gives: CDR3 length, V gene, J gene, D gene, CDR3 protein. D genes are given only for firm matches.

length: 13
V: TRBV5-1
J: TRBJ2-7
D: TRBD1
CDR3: ASSLFGTGTYEQY

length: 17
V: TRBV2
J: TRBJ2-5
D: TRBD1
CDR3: ASTQGRDRAIVRGETQY

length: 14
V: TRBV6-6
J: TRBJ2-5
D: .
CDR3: ASSYSGAGYQETQY

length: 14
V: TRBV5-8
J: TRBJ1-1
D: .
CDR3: ASSFPDFPFLGEAF

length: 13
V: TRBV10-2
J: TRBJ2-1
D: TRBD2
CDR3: ASIQLAGVTNEQF

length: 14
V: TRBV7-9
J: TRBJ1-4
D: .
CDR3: ASSPSPRGSREKLF

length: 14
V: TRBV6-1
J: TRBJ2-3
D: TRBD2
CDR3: ASSESTSGTPDTQY

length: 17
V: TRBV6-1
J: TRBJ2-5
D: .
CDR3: ASSEAFSGTGSPQETQY

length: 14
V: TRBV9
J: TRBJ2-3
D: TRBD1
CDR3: ASSGGTGASTDTQY

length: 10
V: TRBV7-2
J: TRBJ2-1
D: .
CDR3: ANSAGFNEQF

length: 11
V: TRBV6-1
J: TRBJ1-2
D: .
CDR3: ASSDRSGSGYT

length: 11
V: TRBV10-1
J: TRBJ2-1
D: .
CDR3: ASSEKSYNEQF

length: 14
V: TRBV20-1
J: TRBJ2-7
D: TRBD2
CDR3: SAAGLGSKSSYEQY

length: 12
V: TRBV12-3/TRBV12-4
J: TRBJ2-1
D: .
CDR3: ASIGPRSYNEQF

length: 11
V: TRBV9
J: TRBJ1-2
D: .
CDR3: ASTPGNNYGYT

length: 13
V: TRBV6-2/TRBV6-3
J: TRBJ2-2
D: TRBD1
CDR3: ASSRINRGAGELF

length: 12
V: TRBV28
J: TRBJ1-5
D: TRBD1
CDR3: ASSVDRGLEPQH